These 18 T cell receptor beta chains were all obtained from the same sample, sequenced in a study of blood T cell repertoires in COVID-19. Only in-frame clones appear in the TCRdb table, and some are missing; sequencing was by immunoSEQ multiplex PCR. The data show 83,000 or so clones, roughly 71% seen once. Sequencing input: peripheral blood. The source of these receptors is a woman aged 80 or older with acute or convalescent COVID-19.

CDR3 region: CASSRDTDTEAFF. The DNA for the CDR3 is TGTGCCAGCAGCCGGGACACTGACACTGAAGCTTTCTTT. V gene TRBV7-3 combines with J gene TRBJ1-1; tentative D call: TRBD1 (6 bases). The germline CDR1 and CDR2 sequences are SGHTA and FQGTGA. This CDR3 contains 13 residues. The V end was cut by 5 bases, the J end by 3 bases, with 10 bases between.

This rearrangement joins TRBV27 to TRBJ2-3; D unclear. CDR1 MNHEY and CDR2 SMNVEV come from the germline V gene (reference sequence). V was cut by 4 bases and J by 2 bases, with 7 bases left in between. This CDR3 is 13 amino acids long. The CDR3 DNA is TGTGCCAGCAGTTCCCTAAACACAGATACGCAGTATTTT. This sequence encodes CASSSLNTDTQYF.

This chain uses TRBV6-5 with TRBJ2-3, with a possible D match to TRBD2 (6 bases). The germline CDR1 and CDR2 sequences are MNHEY and SVGAGI. This CDR3 has 13 amino acids. V was pared by 6 bases and J by 5 bases, with 12 bases between. DNA of the CDR3: TGTGCCAGCAGGGACTATTCTATAGATACGCAGTATTTT. This gives the protein CASRDYSIDTQYF.

The V call is TRBV6-2 or TRBV6-3, the J call TRBJ1-1; 8 nucleotides match TRBD1. The CDR3 has 16 residues. The trim removed 2 bases at V and 1 base at J, leaving 6 bases unmatched. Germline V lookup: CDR1 MNHEY, CDR2 SVGEGT. The CDR3 region is CASSYTPGTGNTEAFF. Here the CDR3 DNA reads TGTGCCAGCAGTTACACGCCCGGGACAGGGAACACTGAAGCTTTCTTT.

In the case of this clone: Germline and junction disagree at one end, which may indicate a read error. This rearrangement joins TRBV20-1 to TRBJ2-1; weak D call: TRBD1 (8 bases). Germline V lookup: CDR1 DFQATT, CDR2 SNEGSKA (reference sequence). The CDR3 contains 10 residues. The CDR3 region has the DNA TGCAGTGCTCCCGACAGGGGAGGGGTCTTC. Its protein product is CSAPDRGGVF.

V gene TRBV21-1 combines with J gene TRBJ2-5; the table calls TRBD1, which could not be checked here. TRBV21-1 represents a pseudogene. This CDR3 contains 16 residues. As DNA, the CDR3 is TGTGCCAGCAGCCGACCCTCGACAGGGATCAACGAGACCCAGTACTTC. This codes for CASSRPSTGINETQYF.

This clone was found many times. CDR3 sequence reads: CASSLVPSGTSYNEQFF. The CDR3 nucleotides are TGTGCCAGCAGCTTAGTTCCTAGCGGCACCTCCTACAATGAGCAGTTCTTC. The chain carries TRBV7-2 and TRBJ2-1; 7 bases fit TRBD2. CDR3 length: 17 residues. Germline V gives CDR1 SGHTA, CDR2 FQGNSA. Unmatched junction bases numbered 6, after V lost 1 base and J lost 0 bases.

This chain joins TRBV27 and TRBJ2-1; weak D call: TRBD1 (5 bases). Trimming removed 3 bases at V and 3 bases at J, with 15 bases between. CDR1 and CDR2 (germline): MNHEY, SMNVEV (reference sequence). The CDR3 totals 16 residues. Here the CDR3 DNA reads TGTGCCAGCAGTTTGTTGTGGCAGGGTGGCTACAATGAGCAGTTCTTC. It is translated as CASSLLWQGGYNEQFF.

V and J are TRBV4-1 and TRBJ1-4; the D is unclear. CDR3 size: 17 residues. CDR1 is MGHRA, CDR2 YSYEKL, per germline. V shed 1 base and J shed 3 bases, with 15 bases lying between them. The CDR3 is CASSQGPAHSSNEKLFF. Here the CDR3 DNA reads TGCGCCAGCAGCCAAGGCCCCGCACACAGCTCTAATGAAAAACTGTTTTTT.

The genes are TRBV5-1 and TRBJ1-1; 8 nucleotides line up with TRBD1. CDR1 and CDR2 from the germline V gene are SGHRS and YFSETQ. V gave up 0 bases and J gave up 0 bases; unmatched junction bases: 1. The CDR3 extends over 15 amino acids. In nucleotides, the CDR3 is TGCGCCAGCAGCTTGGGACAGGGGATGAACACTGAAGCTTTCTTT. This sequence encodes CASSLGQGMNTEAFF.

The chain links TRBV4-1 to TRBJ1-3; perhaps TRBD1 as D (6 bases). V lost 4 bases and J 4 bases, leaving 14 bases between the germline ends. The CDR3 sequence is 15 residues long. In germline, CDR1 is MGHRA, CDR2 YSYEKL. The CDR3, as DNA: TGCGCCAGCAGCCTCCTGGCGGGGGCAGGAAACACCATATATTTT. It yields the protein CASSLLAGAGNTIYF.

The chain carries TRBV27 and TRBJ2-5, with a tentative D call TRBD1 (6 bases). Trimming left V 8 bases short and J 4 bases short, with 14 bases between. CDR1 and CDR2 from the germline V gene are MNHEY and SMNVEV (reference sequence). The CDR3 contains 13 residues. The CDR3 region has the DNA TGTGCCAGCCATCCACAGGGTCGAGAGACCCAGTACTTC. Protein product: CASHPQGRETQYF.

This clone was picked up one time. The chain joins TRBV3-1 (or the pseudogene TRBV3-2) to TRBJ1-2, with TRBD1 identical over 7 bases. CDR3 size: 15 residues. V dropped 1 base and J dropped 2; count of bases not matched to a gene: 4. Germline values: CDR1 LGHDT, CDR2 YNNKEL (reference sequence). The CDR3 here is CASSQVGRGNYGYTF. The CDR3 DNA follows: TGTGCCAGCAGCCAAGTAGGCAGGGGGAACTATGGCTACACCTTC.

This rearrangement joins TRBV18 to TRBJ2-1; D might be TRBD2 (6 bases). Trimming cost V 0 bases and J 4 bases, with 16 bases left between them. The length of the CDR3 is 17 residues. Per the germline V gene, CDR1 is KGHSH and CDR2 is LQKENI. CDR3 protein: CASSPPEGRGPYNEQFF. Written as DNA, the CDR3 is TGTGCCAGCTCACCACCGGAGGGGCGGGGTCCTTACAATGAGCAGTTCTTC.

This chain uses TRBV18 with TRBJ1-2, with D possibly TRBD1 on 6 matching bases. Between the trimmed V and J ends, which lost 6 bases and 3 bases, there was a span of 17 bases. The CDR3 contains 15 residues. Germline V CDR1 and CDR2: KGHSH, LQKENI. CDR3 DNA sequence: TGTGCCAGCTCGCAAAGACAGGCCGTAGACTATGGCTACACCTTC. This codes for CASSQRQAVDYGYTF.

The V call is TRBV7-9, the J call TRBJ2-5, with 7 bases that match TRBD2. After removal of 5 bases from V and 5 bases from J, the junction contained 11 bases not matched to a gene. The germline V gene has CDR1 SEHNR and CDR2 FQNEAQ (reference sequence). This CDR3 is built from 15 residues. Here the CDR3 reads CASSPGGGFGETQYF. The CDR3 DNA reads as TGTGCCAGCAGCCCCGGGGGAGGGTTCGGCGAGACCCAGTACTTC.

This rearrangement joins TRBV3-1 (or the pseudogene TRBV3-2) to TRBJ1-5; the match to TRBD1 covers 9 bases. V gave up 0 bases and J gave up 5 bases; unmatched junction bases: 11. The length of the CDR3 is 18 residues. The germline V gene encodes CDR1 LGHDT and CDR2 YNNKEL (reference sequence). CDR3 protein: CASSQDNRGLGGDQPQHF. CDR3 in DNA: TGTGCCAGCAGCCAAGACAACAGGGGGCTTGGCGGCGATCAGCCCCAGCATTTT.

The rearrangement joins TRBV11-2 to TRBJ2-7, with 8 bases that match TRBD2. In germline, CDR1 is SGHAT, CDR2 FQNNGV. The CDR3 extends over 14 amino acids. J lost 2 bases, V lost 5 bases, and 5 bases had no gene match. CDR3 sequence (DNA): TGTGCCAGCAGCCCTACTAGCGGAACCTACGAGCAGTACTTC. This sequence encodes CASSPTSGTYEQYF. The full variable domain, completed using reference TRBV11-2 and TRBJ2-7, is EAGVAQSPRYKIIEKRQSVAFWCNPISGHATLYWYQQILGQGPKLLIQFQNNGVVDDSQLPKDRFSAERLKGVDSTLKIQPAKLEDSAVYLCASSPTSGTYEQYFGPGTRLTVT.